This T cell receptor (beta chain) was observed in a study of blood T cells in healthy people across ages. Study-wide context: There was about one barcoded beta molecule captured by template switching per two T cells.

Germline lookup yields CDR1 MNHEY and CDR2 SMNVEV (reference sequence). This CDR3 contains 16 residues. Sample-barcoded 5' priming and a J-beta primer mix drove a second PCR of roughly 6 to 12 cycles. Each cDNA molecule was tagged by a template-switch adaptor that had 12 random nucleotides. CDR3-containing paired-end reads numbered at least 2.5 million in each sample. TCRdb ran MiXCR on the 5' RACE reads and lists one entry per CDR3 protein. The sample consists of about 930,000 distinct CDR3 sequences, 25% to 35% of them appearing once. This clonotype has a handful of counts. These data are also associated with another study on T cells of mothers and their children. That work states: Each donor was one of three healthy Caucasian mothers or one of their six children.

This receptor was identified in a woman aged 40 to 49 in good health. The sequencing input was blood. V is TRBV27 and J is TRBJ2-4; the D call may be TRBD1 or TRBD2 (5 bases each). The end of the DNA aligns better with TRBJ2-7, so the J call may be wrong. The CDR3 reads CASSHGGAAPSGEQYF. The CDR3 DNA sequence: TGTGCCAGCAGTCATGGGGGAGCAGCACCCTCGGGCGAGCAGTACTTC.